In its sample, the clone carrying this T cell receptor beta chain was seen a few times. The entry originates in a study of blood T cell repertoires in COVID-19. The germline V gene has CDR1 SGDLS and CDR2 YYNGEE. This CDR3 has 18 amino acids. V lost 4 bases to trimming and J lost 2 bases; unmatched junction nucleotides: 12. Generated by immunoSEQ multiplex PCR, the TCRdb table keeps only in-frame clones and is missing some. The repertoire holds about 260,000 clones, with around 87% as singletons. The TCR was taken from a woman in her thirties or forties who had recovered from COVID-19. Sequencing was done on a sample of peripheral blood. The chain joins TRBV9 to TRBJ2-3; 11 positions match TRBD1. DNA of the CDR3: TGTGCCAGCAGCCCAAGGACAGGGGGCAGCTCCTACACAGATACGCAGTATTTT. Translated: CASSPRTGGSSYTDTQYF. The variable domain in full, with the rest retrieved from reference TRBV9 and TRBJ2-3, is DSGVTQTPKHLITATGQRVTLRCSPRSGDLSVYWYQQSLDQGLQFLIQYYNGEERAKGNILERFSAQQFPDLHSELNLSSLELGDSALYFCASSPRTGGSSYTDTQYFGPGTRLTVL.